Ten or more counts support the clone carrying this T cell receptor beta chain. The antigen remains undetermined. These data belong to a study of identical twins. The study's findings and limits: Models underestimated how often monozygotic twins shared out-of-frame TCR alpha. Twins shared beta out-of-frame sequences in excess, but this excess was weaker. Invariant MAIT and iNKT cells are populations that could partly confound zero-insertion analyses.

Per germline, CDR1 PRHDT and CDR2 FYEKMQ (reference sequence). V trimming: 2 bases; J trimming: 1 base; junction bases outside the gene matches: 4. The CDR3 extends over 15 amino acids. Template switching added a universal primer site; cDNA carried unique molecular identifiers. TCRdb processed the 5' RACE reads anew with MiXCR; each CDR3 protein has one entry. The sample lists about 330,000 distinct CDR3 sequences; more than 9% were seen once. These sequences were also reported in another study, on yellow fever vaccine responses in identical twins.

The receptor's source is a woman between 18 and 29 years old in good health. The sequenced sample was CD8+ T cells sorted from blood. The chain joins TRBV13 to TRBJ2-5; 7 bases line up with TRBD1. CDR3: CASSLSGGSQETQYF. The CDR3 coding sequence is TGTGCCAGCAGCTTATCAGGGGGAAGCCAAGAGACCCAGTACTTC.